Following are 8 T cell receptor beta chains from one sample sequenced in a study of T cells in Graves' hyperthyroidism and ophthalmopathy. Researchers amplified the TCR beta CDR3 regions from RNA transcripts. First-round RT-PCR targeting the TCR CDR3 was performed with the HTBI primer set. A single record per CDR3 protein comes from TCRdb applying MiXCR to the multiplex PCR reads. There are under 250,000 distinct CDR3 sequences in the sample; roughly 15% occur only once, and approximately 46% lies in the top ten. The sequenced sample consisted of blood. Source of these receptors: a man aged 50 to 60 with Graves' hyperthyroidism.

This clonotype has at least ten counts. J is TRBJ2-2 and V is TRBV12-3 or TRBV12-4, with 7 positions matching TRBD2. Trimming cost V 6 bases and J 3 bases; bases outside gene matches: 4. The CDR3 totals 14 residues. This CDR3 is CASRLAFDTGELFF. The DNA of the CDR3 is TGTGCCAGCAGACTAGCGTTTGACACCGGGGAGCTGTTTTTT.

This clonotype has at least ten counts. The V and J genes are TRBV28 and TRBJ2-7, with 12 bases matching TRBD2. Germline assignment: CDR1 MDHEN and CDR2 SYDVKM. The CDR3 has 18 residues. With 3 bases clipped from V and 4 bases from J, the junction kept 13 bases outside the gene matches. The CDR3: CASSFTTSGSPETYEQYF. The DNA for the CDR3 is TGTGCCAGCAGTTTCACGACTAGCGGGAGTCCGGAAACTTACGAGCAGTACTTC. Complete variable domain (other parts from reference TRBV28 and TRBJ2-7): DVKVTQSSRYLVKRTGEKVFLECVQDMDHENMFWYRQDPGLGLRLIYFSYDVKMKEKGDIPEGYSVSREKKERFSLILESASTNQTSMYLCASSFTTSGSPETYEQYFGPGTRLTVT.

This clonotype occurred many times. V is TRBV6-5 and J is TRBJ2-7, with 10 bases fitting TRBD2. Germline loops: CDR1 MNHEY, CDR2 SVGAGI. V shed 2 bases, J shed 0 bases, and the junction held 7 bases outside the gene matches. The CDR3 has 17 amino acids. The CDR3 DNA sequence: TGTGCCAGCAGTTACGCAGGGTGGACTAGCGGCTCCTACGAGCAGTACTTC. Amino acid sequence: CASSYAGWTSGSYEQYF.

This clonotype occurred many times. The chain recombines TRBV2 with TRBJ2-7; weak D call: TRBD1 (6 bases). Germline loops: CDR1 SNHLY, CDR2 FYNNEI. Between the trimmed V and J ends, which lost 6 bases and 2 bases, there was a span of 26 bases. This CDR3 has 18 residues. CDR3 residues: CASSLRDTLSSPTYEQYF. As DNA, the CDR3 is TGTGCCAGCAGCCTCCGGGACACCTTATCTTCCCCCACCTACGAGCAGTACTTC.

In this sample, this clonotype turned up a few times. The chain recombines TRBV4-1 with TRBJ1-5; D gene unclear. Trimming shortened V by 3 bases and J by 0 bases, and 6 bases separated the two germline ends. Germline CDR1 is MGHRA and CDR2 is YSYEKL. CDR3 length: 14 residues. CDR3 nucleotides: TGCGCCAGCAGCCATCTCGGTAGCAATCAGCCCCAGCATTTT. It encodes CASSHLGSNQPQHF.

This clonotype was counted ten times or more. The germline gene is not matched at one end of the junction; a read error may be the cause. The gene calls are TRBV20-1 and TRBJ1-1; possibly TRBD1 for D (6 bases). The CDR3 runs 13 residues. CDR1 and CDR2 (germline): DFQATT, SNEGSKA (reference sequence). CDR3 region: CSADGTLNAEAFF. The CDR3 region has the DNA TGCAGTGCTGACGGGACATTGAACGCTGAAGCTTTCTTT.

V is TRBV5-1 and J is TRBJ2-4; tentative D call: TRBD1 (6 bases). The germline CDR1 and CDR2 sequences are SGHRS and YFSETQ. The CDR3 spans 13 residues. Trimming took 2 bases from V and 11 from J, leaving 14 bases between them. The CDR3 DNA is TGCGCCAGCAGCTTCCGGGACACCGGCGTTCAGTACTTC. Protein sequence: CASSFRDTGVQYF.

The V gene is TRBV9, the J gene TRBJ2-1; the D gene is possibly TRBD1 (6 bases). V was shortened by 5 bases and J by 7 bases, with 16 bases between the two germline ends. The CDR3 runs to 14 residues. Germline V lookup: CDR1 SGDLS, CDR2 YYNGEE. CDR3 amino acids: CASSPGPQGNEQFF. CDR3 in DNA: TGTGCCAGCAGTCCGGGACCACAGGGTAATGAGCAGTTCTTC.